This T cell receptor beta chain is drawn from a study of blood T cell repertoires in COVID-19. Study summary: COVID-19 samples collected from the United States, Italy and Spain covered acute and convalescent phases. PBMCs, B-cell-depleted T cells, or T cells provided the cDNA or gDNA that made up the material.

The CDR3 consists of 14 residues. Looked up from germline, CDR1 is MRHNA and CDR2 is SNTAGT. V was clipped by 6 bases and J by 5 bases; unmatched bases: 8. Authors' methods: For nucleated cells, counts were estimated from reference gene primer amplification. Produced via immunoSEQ multiplex PCR; TCRdb's table is partial and in-frame only. D and trimming come from the DNA, and the V and J calls and clone size come from that table. This table holds hundreds of thousands of clones, around 92% found once. Sequenced input: peripheral blood. The gene calls are TRBV6-4 and TRBJ2-5; 8 bases are shared with TRBD1. The source is a man in his forties with acute or convalescent COVID-19. CDR3 coding DNA: TGTGCCAGCAGGAGGACAGGGATAAGGGAGACCCAGTACTTC. Translating gives CASRRTGIRETQYF.